This T cell receptor beta chain was documented in a study of shared clonotypes between healthy human individuals. For genomic DNA, unsorted samples relied on tens of millions of PBMCs. Genomic DNA from each subset was divided evenly over several immunoSEQ plates. Profiled with immunoSEQ multiplex PCR; TCRdb holds only in-frame clones, not every one. This table has some 480,000 clones, around three quarters appearing once. Findings of the study overall: Enrolling few donors narrowed the genetic and exposure-history diversity that was represented. Collection of samples was limited to blood; tissue repertoires likely differ.

Comments on this clone: Its antigen is undetermined.

This clonotype was sampled from a woman aged 40 to 55 in good health. Some clones in this sample may be carry-over from other donors' samples. Material for sequencing was PBMCs.

This CDR3 is CASSDLTGDQPQHF. The CDR3 DNA follows: TGTGCCAGCAGTGACCTGACAGGGGATCAGCCCCAGCATTTT. The chain carries TRBV2 and TRBJ1-5; 8 nucleotides match TRBD1. Germline CDR1 reads SNHLY; CDR2 reads FYNNEI. After removal of 3 bases from V and 5 bases from J, the junction contained 3 bases not matched to a gene. The CDR3 covers 14 residues. The variable domain in full, completed from reference TRBV2 and TRBJ1-5, reads EPEVTQTPSHQVTQMGQEVILRCVPISNHLYFYWYRQILGQKVEFLVSFYNNEISEKSEIFDDQFSVERPDGSNFTLKIRSTKLEDSAMYFCASSDLTGDQPQHFGDGTRLSIL.